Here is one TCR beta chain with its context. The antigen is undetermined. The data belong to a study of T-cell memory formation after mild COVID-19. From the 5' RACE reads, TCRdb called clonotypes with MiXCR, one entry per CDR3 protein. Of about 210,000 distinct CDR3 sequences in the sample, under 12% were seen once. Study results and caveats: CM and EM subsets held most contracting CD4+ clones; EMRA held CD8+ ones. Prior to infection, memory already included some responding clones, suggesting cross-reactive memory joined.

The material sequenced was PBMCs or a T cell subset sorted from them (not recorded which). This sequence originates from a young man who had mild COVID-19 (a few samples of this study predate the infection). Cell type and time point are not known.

The CDR3 DNA sequence: TGCAGCGTAACTCCCCAGGGGGCGAACACTGAAGCTTTCTTT. Translating gives CSVTPQGANTEAFF. The chain joins TRBV29-1 to TRBJ1-1, with TRBD1 matching 8 bases. This CDR3 comprises 14 residues. J was trimmed by 1 base and V by 6 bases; bases with no gene match: 7. The germline V gene has CDR1 SQVTM and CDR2 ANQGSEA.